These 18 T cell receptor beta chains came from one sample sequenced in a study of cytomegalovirus exposure and HLA in healthy donors. The PCR ran on 60 Vbeta and 13 Jbeta primers. Here immunoSEQ multiplex PCR was the method, and the copy in TCRdb shows in-frame clones only, minus some. The sample shows 100,000 to 150,000 clones, about 80% of them seen only once. Sequenced sample: PBMCs. All receptors come from a young man in good health and CMV-seropositive.

The chain carries TRBV6-1 and TRBJ2-5, with 7 bases that match TRBD1. The germline CDR1 and CDR2 sequences are MNHNS and SASEGT. This CDR3 contains 13 residues. Trimming cost V 5 bases and J 4 bases; bases outside gene matches: 4. CDR3 region: CASSPGTVETQYF. The CDR3 DNA follows: TGTGCCAGCAGTCCCGGGACAGTAGAGACCCAGTACTTC.

The rearrangement uses TRBV27 and TRBJ1-1; 10 bases line up with TRBD1. The V gene end was trimmed by 3 bases and the J gene end by 6 bases; junction bases not matched to a gene: 7. The CDR3 sequence is 15 residues long. Germline assignment: CDR1 MNHEY and CDR2 SMNVEV (reference sequence). This CDR3 is CASSFQDRGRSEAFF. DNA for the CDR3: TGTGCCAGCAGTTTCCAAGACAGGGGGCGGTCTGAAGCTTTCTTT.

The chain couples TRBV29-1 to TRBJ2-7; tentatively, D is TRBD2 (6 bases). The CDR3 is 14 amino acids. CDR1 is SQVTM and CDR2 is ANQGSEA in the germline V gene. Between the trimmed V and J ends, which lost 6 bases and 2 bases, there was a span of 17 bases. As DNA, the CDR3 is TGCAGCGTCGCCGGAGGGCTAGAGACCTACGAGCAGTACTTC. Translation: CSVAGGLETYEQYF.

This chain connects TRBV4-3 to TRBJ2-3; 10 bases are a match to TRBD2. Per the germline V gene, CDR1 is LGHNA and CDR2 is YSLEER. V lost 3 bases, J lost 5 bases, and 11 bases stayed unmatched. The CDR3 covers 17 residues. In DNA, the CDR3 is TGCGCCAGCAGCCAGAATGTGGCTAGCGGGAGAAAAGATACGCAGTATTTT. Its protein product is CASSQNVASGRKDTQYF.

The chain is built from TRBV5-1 and TRBJ1-2; D remains ambiguous. Trimming took 3 bases from V and 7 from J, leaving 16 bases between them. CDR3 length: 14 amino acids. Per germline, CDR1 SGHRS and CDR2 YFSETQ. CDR3 sequence: CASSSAQEGGGYTF. The CDR3 DNA is TGCGCCAGCAGCTCCGCCCAAGAAGGAGGTGGCTACACCTTC.

The genes are TRBV7-9 and TRBJ1-5, with TRBD1 as a possible D gene (5 bases). The length of the CDR3 is 14 residues. Germline assignment: CDR1 SEHNR and CDR2 FQNEAQ (reference sequence). Trimming took 1 base from V and 5 from J, leaving 9 bases between them. CDR3: CASSLGQGDQPQHF. The CDR3 nucleotides are TGTGCCAGCAGCTTAGGGCAGGGCGATCAGCCCCAGCATTTT.

The chain carries TRBV7-9 and TRBJ2-3; 8 positions match TRBD2. This CDR3 spans 15 amino acids. V was pared by 7 bases and J by 1 base, with 7 bases of the junction left unmatched. Germline lookup yields CDR1 SEHNR and CDR2 FQNEAQ (reference sequence). The CDR3 sequence: CASILRAGGTDTQYF. As DNA, the CDR3 is TGTGCCAGCATTTTACGAGCGGGAGGCACAGATACGCAGTATTTT.

This chain joins TRBV11-2 and TRBJ2-5, with D possibly matching TRBD2 (5 bases). The end of the DNA aligns better with TRBJ2-7, so the J call may be wrong. CDR3 length: 13 residues. Germline lookup yields CDR1 SGHAT and CDR2 FQNNGV. This CDR3 is CASSLAGSYEQYF. The CDR3 DNA reads as TGTGCCAGCAGCTTAGCGGGATCCTACGAGCAGTACTTC.

The chain recombines TRBV28 with TRBJ2-5; TRBD1 matches at 9 bases. The V segment lost 3 bases and the J segment 1 base; nucleotides outside the gene matches: 3. The length of the CDR3 is 15 residues. Germline lookup yields CDR1 MDHEN and CDR2 SYDVKM. CDR3 DNA: TGTGCCAGCAGTTTGACAGGGGGTGTCCAAGAGACCCAGTACTTC. Its translation: CASSLTGGVQETQYF.

The chain links TRBV28 to TRBJ1-1; 7 nucleotides agree with TRBD1. With V trimmed by 6 bases and J by 0 bases, 10 bases remained unmatched. Germline values: CDR1 MDHEN, CDR2 SYDVKM. The CDR3 spans 16 residues. CDR3 loop: CASSRTGPSMNTEAFF. The CDR3 nucleotides are TGTGCCAGCAGCCGGACAGGTCCCTCAATGAACACTGAAGCTTTCTTT.

V usage is TRBV29-1 and J usage is TRBJ2-1; 8 nucleotides agree with TRBD2. V trimming: 4 bases; J trimming: 7 bases; junction bases outside the gene matches: 3. This CDR3 is built from 12 residues. The germline CDR1 and CDR2 sequences are SQVTM and ANQGSEA. The CDR3 region has the DNA TGCAGCGTTGGACTAGCGAGGAATGAGCAGTTCTTC. Its protein is CSVGLARNEQFF.

V and J are TRBV12-5 and TRBJ2-7; 7 nucleotides line up with TRBD1. Germline loops: CDR1 LGHNT, CDR2 FRNRAP. The CDR3 covers 12 residues. With 6 bases clipped from V and 3 bases from J, the junction kept 2 bases outside the gene matches. The CDR3 loop reads CASGGQDYEQYF. The CDR3 region has the DNA TGTGCTAGTGGCGGACAGGACTACGAGCAGTACTTC.

The chain carries TRBV30 and TRBJ1-1, with D tentatively TRBD1 (6 bases). V was shortened by 7 bases and J by 1 base, with 19 bases between the two germline ends. This CDR3 comprises 15 residues. Germline loops: CDR1 GTSNPN, CDR2 SVGIG (reference sequence). The CDR3 reads CAYHRVRKENTEAFF. For the CDR3, the DNA is TGTGCCTACCACAGGGTTCGCAAAGAGAACACTGAAGCTTTCTTT.

The chain links TRBV11-2 to TRBJ2-4; weak D call: TRBD2 (5 bases). The V and J ends lost 4 bases and 0 bases respectively, with 22 bases between them. Germline-derived CDR1 and CDR2 are SGHAT and FQNNGV. This CDR3 has 19 residues. CDR3 region: CASSSDGRRPRLAKNIQYF. The CDR3 DNA sequence: TGTGCCAGCAGCTCGGACGGGCGGAGGCCGCGTTTAGCCAAAAACATTCAGTACTTC. Together with reference TRBV11-2 and TRBJ2-4, the CDR3 gives the full variable domain: EAGVAQSPRYKIIEKRQSVAFWCNPISGHATLYWYQQILGQGPKLLIQFQNNGVVDDSQLPKDRFSAERLKGVDSTLKIQPAKLEDSAVYLCASSSDGRRPRLAKNIQYFGAGTRLSVL.

The DNA for the CDR3 is TGTGCCAGCAGCTCCTCGGACAGGGCAATTGGTGAGCAGTTCTTC. Encoded protein: CASSSSDRAIGEQFF. The chain combines TRBV5-4 with TRBJ2-1; TRBD1 matches 8 bases. After removal of 3 bases from V and 9 bases from J, the junction contained 11 bases not matched to a gene. The CDR3 has 15 amino acids. Germline CDR1 is SGHNT and CDR2 is YYREEE (reference sequence).

This chain links TRBV28 with TRBJ1-2, with a tentative D call TRBD1 (6 bases). This CDR3 has 13 amino acids. Germline CDR1 is MDHEN and CDR2 is SYDVKM. The V end lost 6 bases, the J end lost 2 bases, and 10 bases lay between the germline ends. For the CDR3, the DNA is TGTGCCAGCAGGCGCGACAGGAACTATGGCTACACCTTC. Translating it yields CASRRDRNYGYTF.

The chain carries TRBV15 and TRBJ2-7; TRBD1 matches 10 bases. CDR3 length: 17 amino acids. The V and J ends lost 0 bases and 4 bases, in that order; junction bases with no gene match: 9. Germline-derived CDR1 and CDR2 are LNHNV and YYDKDF (reference sequence). CDR3 in DNA: TGTGCCACCAGCAGAGAATCCTGGACAGGGGGAACGTACGAGCAGTACTTC. This codes for CATSRESWTGGTYEQYF. Filled out from reference TRBV15 and TRBJ2-7, the complete variable domain reads DAMVIQNPRYQVTQFGKPVTLSCSQTLNHNVMYWYQQKSSQAPKLLFHYYDKDFNNEADTPDNFQSRRPNTSFCFLDIRSPGLGDTAMYLCATSRESWTGGTYEQYFGPGTRLTVT.

The J gene is TRBJ1-5, the V gene TRBV30, with D unclear. Trimming removed 2 bases at V and 6 bases at J, with 20 bases between. This CDR3 contains 16 residues. Germline loops: CDR1 GTSNPN, CDR2 SVGIG (reference sequence). CDR3 nucleotides: TGTGCCTGGAGTCCTTTAGAGAGAGGTAACGGTCAGCCCCAGCATTTT. It translates to CAWSPLERGNGQPQHF.